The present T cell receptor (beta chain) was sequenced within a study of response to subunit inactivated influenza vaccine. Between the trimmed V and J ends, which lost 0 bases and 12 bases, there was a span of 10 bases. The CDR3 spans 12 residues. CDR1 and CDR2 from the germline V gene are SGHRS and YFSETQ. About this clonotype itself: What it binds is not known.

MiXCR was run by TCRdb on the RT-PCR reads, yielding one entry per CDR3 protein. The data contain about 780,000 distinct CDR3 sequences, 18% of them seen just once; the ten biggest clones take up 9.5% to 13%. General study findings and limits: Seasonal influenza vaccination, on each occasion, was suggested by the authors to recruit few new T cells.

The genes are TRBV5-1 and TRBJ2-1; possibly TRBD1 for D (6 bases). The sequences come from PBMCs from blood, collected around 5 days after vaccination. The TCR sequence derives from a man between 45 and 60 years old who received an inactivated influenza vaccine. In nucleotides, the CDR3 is TGCGCCAGCAGCTTGGAGGGGGAAGTGCAGTTCTTC. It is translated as CASSLEGEVQFF.